This T cell receptor beta chain was sequenced for a study of blood T cell repertoires in COVID-19. Study-wide context: T cells, B-cell-depleted T cells, or PBMCs supplied cDNA or gDNA.

Concerning this clone: The junction departs from the called germline gene at one end, perhaps through a read error.

How the authors handled the data: The authors estimated nucleated cell counts from reference gene primer amplification. TCRdb's table, derived via immunoSEQ multiplex PCR, lists solely in-frame clones and lacks some. V and J calls plus clone size are reproduced from that table; the DNA served to infer D and trimming. The data hold about 200,000 clones, with roughly four fifths observed a single time. This CDR3 is built from 13 residues. In germline, CDR1 is SSHAT, CDR2 FNYEAQ (reference sequence). The study assigned cohorts using participant-reported clinical history. Recovered status in Cohort 3 required two negative PCRs, clearance, or symptom resolution.

The clonotype was recovered from a man in his forties or fifties who had recovered from COVID-19. Sequencing was performed on PBMCs or T cells enriched from blood (not recorded which). J is TRBJ2-5 and V is TRBV7-7; D is perhaps TRBD2 (6 bases). The CDR3 DNA follows: TGTGCTAGCAGTCGCGGGACCGAAGAGACCCAGTACTTC. This sequence encodes CASSRGTEETQYF.